These 32 T cell receptor beta chains share one sample of origin, sequenced in a study of blood T cell repertoires in COVID-19. The table came from immunoSEQ multiplex PCR; TCRdb's copy has only in-frame clones and leaves some out. The table includes over 120,000 clones, approximately 87% detected once. The source material was peripheral blood. Source of these receptors: a woman between 45 and 60 years old with active or convalescent COVID-19.

V gene TRBV28 combines with J gene TRBJ1-1; D gene unclear. The CDR3 is 14 residues long. V shed 3 bases and J shed 2 bases, with 10 bases lying between them. Germline-derived CDR1 and CDR2 are MDHEN and SYDVKM. CDR3 bases: TGTGCCAGCAGTTTCTATGGAGTAAACACTGAAGCTTTCTTT. Amino acids: CASSFYGVNTEAFF.

The rearrangement links TRBV12-5 to TRBJ2-5, with D tentatively TRBD1 (6 bases). CDR1 LGHNT and CDR2 FRNRAP come from the germline V gene. V lost 7 bases, J lost 0 bases, and 21 bases lay in between. CDR3 length equals 17 residues. The CDR3 loop is CASEIGSTGSYQETQYF. The CDR3 nucleotides are TGTGCTAGTGAAATAGGGTCGACAGGCTCTTACCAAGAGACCCAGTACTTC. Using reference TRBV12-5 and TRBJ2-5 for the parts outside the CDR3, the full variable domain is DARVTQTPRHKVTEMGQEVTMRCQPILGHNTVFWYRQTMMQGLELLAYFRNRAPLDDSGMPKDRFSAEMPDATLATLKIQPSEPRDSAVYFCASEIGSTGSYQETQYFGPGTRLLVL.

This chain links TRBV5-4 with TRBJ1-1, with 9 bases lining up with TRBD1. The length of the CDR3 is 14 residues. V shed 4 bases and J 4 bases; nucleotides not matched to a gene: 5. Germline V CDR1 and CDR2: SGHNT, YYREEE (reference sequence). CDR3 residues: CASSPPDRGTEAFF. CDR3 bases: TGTGCCAGCAGCCCACCGGACAGGGGCACTGAAGCTTTCTTT.

The V and J genes are TRBV7-3 and TRBJ2-3; possible D gene TRBD1, 6 bases. Trimming pared 3 bases from V and 6 bases from J, leaving 19 bases between. Germline V CDR1 and CDR2: SGHTA, FQGTGA. The CDR3 contains 16 residues. In DNA form, the CDR3 reads TGTGCCAGCAGCTTTACGAGGACAGCGCCTTGGGATACGCAGTATTTT. This encodes CASSFTRTAPWDTQYF.

This clone was found once. This chain joins TRBV5-5 and TRBJ2-5; 15 nucleotides match TRBD2. Germline trimming cut 3 bases from V and 1 base from J; bases unmatched to any gene: 1. From germline, CDR1 is SGHKS and CDR2 YYEKEE (reference sequence). CDR3 length: 16 residues. In DNA form, the CDR3 reads TGTGCCAGCAGCTGGGGACTAGCGGGGGGCCAAGAGACCCAGTACTTC. It codes for CASSWGLAGGQETQYF.

This clone came up once. This chain connects TRBV6-4 to TRBJ1-5, with D tentatively TRBD1 (5 bases). CDR3 length: 14 amino acids. Germline-derived CDR1 and CDR2 are MRHNA and SNTAGT. Trimming left V 4 bases short and J 5 bases short, with 12 bases between. The CDR3 is CASSATGGDQPQHF. The CDR3 coding sequence is TGTGCCAGCAGTGCCACTGGGGGGGATCAGCCCCAGCATTTT.

This chain joins TRBV6-1 and TRBJ1-3; 10 positions agree with TRBD1. Per the germline V gene, CDR1 is MNHNS and CDR2 is SASEGT. The CDR3 spans 18 residues. V trimming: 4 bases; J trimming: 0 bases; junction bases outside the gene matches: 9. The CDR3 here is CASSATGTGAGSGNTIYF. The CDR3 DNA reads TGTGCCAGCAGTGCAACCGGGACAGGGGCTGGCTCTGGAAACACCATATATTTT.

This chain links TRBV19 with TRBJ2-7; 7 bases match TRBD1. This CDR3 is 15 amino acids long. Trimming at V came to 3 bases and at J to 2 bases, leaving 7 bases not matched to a gene. Germline lookup yields CDR1 LNHDA and CDR2 SQIVND (reference sequence). The CDR3 DNA sequence: TGTGCCAGTAGTATGCGGCGACAGGGTACCTACGAGCAGTACTTC. Amino acid sequence: CASSMRRQGTYEQYF.

The V and J genes are TRBV30 and TRBJ1-2; D gene unclear. This CDR3 is 15 amino acids long. The V gene lost 0 bases and the J gene lost 4 bases, with 15 bases spanning the gap. Germline V CDR1 and CDR2: GTSNPN, SVGIG (reference sequence). Here the CDR3 DNA reads TGTGCCTGGAGTGTAAGTCCAGGAGGCGGCTATGGCTACACCTTC. Translated: CAWSVSPGGGYGYTF.

V gene TRBV30 combines with J gene TRBJ1-1; TRBD1 aligns across 7 bases. CDR1 and CDR2 (germline): GTSNPN, SVGIG (reference sequence). J lost 1 base, V lost 8 bases, and 13 bases had no gene match. This CDR3 has 15 amino acids. This CDR3 is CAKNRGVGENTEAFF. Written as DNA, the CDR3 is TGTGCCAAGAACAGGGGAGTGGGGGAGAACACTGAAGCTTTCTTT. Filled out from reference TRBV30 and TRBJ1-1, the complete variable domain reads SQTIHQWPATLVQPVGSPLSLECTVEGTSNPNLYWYRQAAGRGLQLLFYSVGIGQISSEVPQNLSASRPQDRQFILSSKKLLLSDSGFYLCAKNRGVGENTEAFFGQGTRLTVV.

This clone has only a few counts. The chain carries TRBV9 and TRBJ1-5, with 7 bases identical to TRBD1. Losses at the gene ends were 3 bases for V and 4 bases for J; bases not matched to a gene: 4. Germline V gene lookup returns CDR1 SGDLS and CDR2 YYNGEE. The CDR3 covers 14 residues. CDR3 bases: TGTGCCAGCAGCGCGGGACAGCCAAATCAGCCCCAGCATTTT. It yields the protein CASSAGQPNQPQHF.

J is TRBJ1-2 and V is TRBV18, with D possibly being TRBD1 (5 bases). Germline V gene data show CDR1 as KGHSH and CDR2 as LQKENI. Trimming stripped 6 bases from V and 0 bases from J, with 17 bases between. The CDR3 consists of 16 residues. CDR3 sequence: CASSPPGPLANYGYTF. The CDR3 region has the DNA TGTGCCAGCTCCCCGCCAGGGCCCCTAGCTAACTATGGCTACACCTTC.

The chain joins TRBV10-3 to TRBJ2-7, with D possibly being TRBD2 (6 bases). Germline CDR1 is ENHRY and CDR2 is SYGVKD. V was pared by 11 bases and J by 4 bases, with 21 bases between. This CDR3 spans 14 amino acids. CDR3 amino acids: CAPRGGLVEYEQYF. Written as DNA, the CDR3 is TGTGCCCCCAGAGGAGGGCTAGTGGAGTACGAGCAGTACTTC.

Here the CDR3 reads CASSFDDSYTEAFF. As DNA, the CDR3 is TGTGCCAGCAGCTTCGACGACAGTTACACTGAAGCTTTCTTT. V and J are TRBV11-2 and TRBJ1-1; D might be TRBD1 (5 bases). V lost 3 bases, J lost 3 bases, and 11 bases lay in between. Per the germline V gene, CDR1 is SGHAT and CDR2 is FQNNGV. CDR3 length: 14 residues.

The V call is TRBV28, the J call TRBJ1-1; 7 bases are a match to TRBD1. The CDR3 sequence is 14 residues long. Germline V gives CDR1 MDHEN, CDR2 SYDVKM. V trimming: 6 bases; J trimming: 1 base; junction bases outside the gene matches: 5. The CDR3: CASRPTGANTEAFF. For the CDR3, the DNA is TGTGCCAGCAGGCCCACAGGGGCGAACACTGAAGCTTTCTTT.

This sequence joins TRBV14 and TRBJ2-2; 7 nucleotides match TRBD2. Germline V gives CDR1 SGHDN, CDR2 FVKESK. The CDR3 consists of 13 residues. J gave up 4 bases and V 7 bases, and 3 bases lay outside the gene matches. CDR3 sequence (DNA): TGTGCCAGCATGGGGGGGAGCACCGGGGAGCTGTTTTTT. Translating gives CASMGGSTGELFF.

The J gene is TRBJ1-1, the V gene TRBV18; 8 bases align to TRBD1. The ends lost 3 bases at V and 3 bases at J; junction bases unmatched: 3. Germline-derived CDR1 and CDR2 are KGHSH and LQKENI. There are 14 residues in the CDR3. The CDR3 loop reads CASSPTGADTEAFF. The CDR3 coding sequence is TGTGCCAGCTCACCGACAGGGGCGGACACTGAAGCTTTCTTT.

The genes are TRBV5-1 and TRBJ2-1; TRBD1 matches 9 bases. V lost 3 bases and J lost 10; bases outside the gene matches: 11. Germline V CDR1 and CDR2: SGHRS, YFSETQ. The CDR3 totals 15 residues. The CDR3 DNA follows: TGCGCCAGCAGCTCGCAACCACAGGGGGCGAGGGAGCAGTTCTTC. Encoded protein: CASSSQPQGAREQFF. Variable domain in full (rest from reference TRBV5-1 and TRBJ2-1): KAGVTQTPRYLIKTRGQQVTLSCSPISGHRSVSWYQQTPGQGLQFLFEYFSETQRNKGNFPGRFSGRQFSNSRSEMNVSTLELGDSALYLCASSSQPQGAREQFFGPGTRLTVL.

The chain recombines TRBV10-3 with TRBJ1-2, with a possible D match to TRBD1 (6 bases). Germline V gene lookup returns CDR1 ENHRY and CDR2 SYGVKD. This CDR3 is 18 amino acids long. V lost 5 bases to trimming and J lost 2 bases, with 24 bases between them. The CDR3 reads CAISSPLGAVPGNYGYTF. The CDR3 DNA is TGTGCCATCAGTTCACCCTTGGGGGCCGTACCAGGGAACTATGGCTACACCTTC.

The genes are TRBV9 and TRBJ2-7, with 11 bases fitting TRBD1. Germline V gene data show CDR1 as SGDLS and CDR2 as YYNGEE. V was clipped by 2 bases and J by 3 bases; unmatched bases: 4. The CDR3 length is 15 residues. The CDR3 loop is CASSVAGTGGYEQYF. In DNA, the CDR3 is TGTGCCAGCAGCGTTGCCGGGACAGGGGGCTACGAGCAGTACTTC. Full variable domain (rest looked up from reference TRBV9 and TRBJ2-7): DSGVTQTPKHLITATGQRVTLRCSPRSGDLSVYWYQQSLDQGLQFLIQYYNGEERAKGNILERFSAQQFPDLHSELNLSSLELGDSALYFCASSVAGTGGYEQYFGPGTRLTVT.

The rearrangement links TRBV5-5 to TRBJ1-2, with 7 bases identical to TRBD1. Germline CDR1 SGHKS, CDR2 YYEKEE (reference sequence). Germline trimming cut 1 base from V and 0 bases from J; bases unmatched to any gene: 6. CDR3 length: 16 residues. The DNA of the CDR3 is TGTGCCAGCAGCTTGCCCTCAGGGGGACCTAACTATGGCTACACCTTC. Encoded protein: CASSLPSGGPNYGYTF.

This rearrangement joins TRBV5-1 to TRBJ2-2; 8 bases are a match to TRBD2. V was clipped by 5 bases and J by 0 bases; unmatched bases: 6. Germline V lookup: CDR1 SGHRS, CDR2 YFSETQ. The CDR3 has 16 amino acids. The CDR3 region is CASRPLLAANTGELFF. The CDR3 bases are TGCGCCAGCAGACCTTTACTAGCGGCGAACACCGGGGAGCTGTTTTTT.

This clone appeared once. This rearrangement joins TRBV5-1 to TRBJ2-1; 13 bases match TRBD2. The CDR3 length is 16 residues. The J segment lost 6 bases and the V segment lost 4 bases, leaving 7 bases of the junction unmatched. The germline CDR1 and CDR2 sequences are SGHRS and YFSETQ. CDR3 region: CASSPWTSGSVNEQFF. In DNA, the CDR3 is TGCGCCAGCAGCCCCTGGACTAGCGGGAGTGTCAATGAGCAGTTCTTC.

The chain recombines TRBV5-1 with TRBJ1-2; 8 positions agree with TRBD1. Germline values: CDR1 SGHRS, CDR2 YFSETQ. The CDR3 is 15 amino acids. After removal of 0 bases from V and 4 bases from J, the junction contained 5 bases not matched to a gene. CDR3 loop: CASSLGDRGAYGYTF. The CDR3 DNA follows: TGCGCCAGCAGCTTGGGCGACAGGGGTGCCTATGGCTACACCTTC.

V is TRBV5-5 and J is TRBJ2-2; D might be TRBD1 (6 bases). CDR1 and CDR2 from the germline V gene are SGHKS and YYEKEE (reference sequence). The CDR3 covers 14 residues. Trimming removed 3 bases at V and 0 bases at J, with 6 bases between. The CDR3 DNA sequence: TGTGCCAGCAGCTGGACAGCGAACACCGGGGAGCTGTTTTTT. This sequence encodes CASSWTANTGELFF.

This clone showed up just once. The junction shows a germline mismatch at one end, possibly a read error. The genes are TRBV7-7 and TRBJ2-3; possibly TRBD1 for D (5 bases). CDR1 SSHAT and CDR2 FNYEAQ come from the germline V gene (reference sequence). There are 14 residues in the CDR3. The DNA for the CDR3 is TGTGCTAGCAGCTTAAGCAGGGTGGCAGATACGCAGTATTTT. Translating it yields CASSLSRVADTQYF.

The chain uses TRBV7-2 and TRBJ2-1, with TRBD2 matching 11 bases. Germline V gene data show CDR1 as SGHTA and CDR2 as FQGNSA. The CDR3 runs 15 residues. J was trimmed by 2 bases and V by 6 bases; bases with no gene match: 3. CDR3 sequence reads: CASSSSGRTYNEQFF. CDR3 DNA sequence: TGTGCCAGCAGTTCTAGCGGGAGGACCTACAATGAGCAGTTCTTC.

The chain links TRBV4-2 to TRBJ2-6; TRBD2 might be the D (5 bases). The CDR3 runs to 16 residues. Trimming stripped 0 bases from V and 2 bases from J, with 8 bases between. CDR1 and CDR2 from the germline V gene are LGHNA and YNFKEQ. The CDR3 loop reads CASSQDSGAGANVLTF. The CDR3 DNA follows: TGTGCCAGCAGCCAAGATTCCGGGGCTGGGGCCAACGTCCTGACTTTC.

The sample holds a few counts of this clone. The rearrangement links TRBV7-2 to TRBJ2-2, with TRBD2 matching over 8 bases. J lost 6 bases, V lost 2 bases, and 5 bases had no gene match. CDR1 is SGHTA, CDR2 FQGNSA, per germline. This CDR3 has 15 amino acids. This chain's CDR3 is CASSLRAGDAGELFF. Here the CDR3 DNA reads TGTGCCAGCAGCTTACGAGCGGGAGACGCCGGGGAGCTGTTTTTT.

Concerning this clone itself: The same CDR3 arises from other DNA sequences in this sample as well. The rearrangement uses TRBV9 and TRBJ1-3; unclear D gene. There are 15 residues in the CDR3. V lost 2 bases and J 0 bases, leaving 9 bases between the germline ends. Looked up from germline, CDR1 is SGDLS and CDR2 is YYNGEE. CDR3 sequence: CASSVVGGSGNTIYF. The CDR3 DNA follows: TGTGCCAGCAGCGTTGTAGGAGGCTCTGGAAACACCATATATTTT.

This clone was seen once. J is TRBJ1-1 and V is TRBV19; the match to TRBD1 covers 9 bases. Trimming at V came to 4 bases and at J to 6 bases, leaving 3 bases not matched to a gene. Germline CDR1 LNHDA, CDR2 SQIVND (reference sequence). This CDR3 contains 13 residues. The CDR3 sequence is CASSRDRASEAFF. CDR3 DNA: TGTGCCAGTAGTAGGGACAGGGCGTCTGAAGCTTTCTTT.

In the case of this clone: Additional DNA sequences in this sample encode the identical CDR3. This rearrangement joins TRBV2 to TRBJ2-7, with 7 bases lining up with TRBD1. The CDR3 consists of 12 residues. V lost 6 bases, J lost 3 bases, and 2 bases stayed unmatched. The germline gives CDR1 SNHLY, CDR2 FYNNEI. Here the CDR3 DNA reads TGTGCCAGCAGCCGGGACAGCTACGAGCAGTACTTC. It specifies CASSRDSYEQYF.